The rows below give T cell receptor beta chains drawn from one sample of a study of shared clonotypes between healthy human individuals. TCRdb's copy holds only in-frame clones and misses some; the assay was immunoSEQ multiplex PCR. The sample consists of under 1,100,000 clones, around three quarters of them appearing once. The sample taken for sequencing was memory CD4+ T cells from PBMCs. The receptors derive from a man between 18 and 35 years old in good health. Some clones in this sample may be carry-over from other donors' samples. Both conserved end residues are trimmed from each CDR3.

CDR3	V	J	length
ASSPTQGDTEAF	TRBV5-1	TRBJ1-1	12
ASSPSRDRGNGYT	TRBV28	TRBJ1-2	13
ASRASEGVNQPQH	TRBV28	TRBJ1-5	13
AISFQPVGSYNEQF	TRBV10-3	TRBJ2-1	14
SASQHTEAF	TRBV20-1	TRBJ1-1	9
ASSPNRDRGSGYT	TRBV18	TRBJ1-2	13
ASNLEGPNYGYT	TRBV2	TRBJ1-2	12
ASSPTANQPQH	TRBV7-9	TRBJ1-5	11
ASSLQAGTDTQY	TRBV11-3	TRBJ2-3	12
ASSEQTSLETQY	TRBV11-2	TRBJ2-5	12
ASSPLPGNQPQH	TRBV18	TRBJ1-5	12
ASSYPQGTEAF	TRBV6-5	TRBJ1-1	11
ASSLMAGGGVADTQY	TRBV7-2	TRBJ2-3	15
ASSLGPRYEQY	TRBV5-6	TRBJ2-7	11
ASSPFSAGNTEAF	TRBV5-1	TRBJ1-1	13
ASSEGGGKGNEQF	TRBV2	TRBJ2-1	13
ASSISSGRAGELF	TRBV5-1	TRBJ2-2	13
ASSSTGQRNTEAF	TRBV5-1	TRBJ1-1	13
ASSSWTEAYEQY	TRBV6-5	TRBJ2-7	12
ASSQGTGRANEQY	TRBV6-6	TRBJ2-7	13
ASTSGTRVSNQPQH	TRBV7-8	TRBJ1-5	14
ASTPGPANTGELF	TRBV28	TRBJ2-2	13
ASSPTGPNYGYT	TRBV5-1	TRBJ1-2	12
ASSDPFRDTRSYEQY	TRBV6-4	TRBJ2-7	15
ASSPQGGNQPQH	TRBV28	TRBJ1-5	12
ASSPLRPDSGNTIY	TRBV28	TRBJ1-3	14
ASRPQTTVLSNQPQH	TRBV12-2	TRBJ1-5	15
ASSPLSGSGDTQY	TRBV18	TRBJ2-3	13
SVGGQGGEQPQH	TRBV29-1	TRBJ1-5	12
ASSARGRETQY	TRBV28	TRBJ2-5	11